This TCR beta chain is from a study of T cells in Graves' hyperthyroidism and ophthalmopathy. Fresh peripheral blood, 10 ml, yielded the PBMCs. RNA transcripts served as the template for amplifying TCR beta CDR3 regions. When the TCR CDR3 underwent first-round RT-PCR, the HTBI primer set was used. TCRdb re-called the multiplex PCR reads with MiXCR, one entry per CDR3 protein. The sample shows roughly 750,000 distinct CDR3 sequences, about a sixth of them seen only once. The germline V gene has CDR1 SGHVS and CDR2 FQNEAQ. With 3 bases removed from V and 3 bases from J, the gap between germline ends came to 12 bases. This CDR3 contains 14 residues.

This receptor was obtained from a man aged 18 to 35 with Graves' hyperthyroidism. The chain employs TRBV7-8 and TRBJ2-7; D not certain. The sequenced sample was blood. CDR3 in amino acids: CASSLSPFDYEQYF. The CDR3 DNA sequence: TGTGCCAGCAGCTTGAGTCCCTTCGACTACGAGCAGTACTTC.